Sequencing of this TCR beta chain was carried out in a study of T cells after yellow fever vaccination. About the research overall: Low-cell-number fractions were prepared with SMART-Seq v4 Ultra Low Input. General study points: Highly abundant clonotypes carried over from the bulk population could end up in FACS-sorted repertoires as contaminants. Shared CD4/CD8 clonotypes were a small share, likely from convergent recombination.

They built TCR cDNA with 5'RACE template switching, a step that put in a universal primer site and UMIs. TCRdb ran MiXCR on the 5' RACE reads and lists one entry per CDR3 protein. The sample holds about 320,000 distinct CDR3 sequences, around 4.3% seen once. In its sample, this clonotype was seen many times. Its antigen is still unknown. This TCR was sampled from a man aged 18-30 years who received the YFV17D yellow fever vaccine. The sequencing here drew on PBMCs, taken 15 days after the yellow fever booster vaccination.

DNA for the CDR3: TGCAGCGTTGAACGGACAGGGTTCGTAGCGGGGGGCTCCGAGTTTAGCACAGATACGCAGTATTTT. Protein product: CSVERTGFVAGGSEFSTDTQYF. J is TRBJ2-3 and V is TRBV29-1, with 10 bases aligning to TRBD2. Per germline, CDR1 SQVTM and CDR2 ANQGSEA. Trimming took 2 bases from V and 0 from J; bases not matched to a gene: 23. The CDR3 extends over 22 amino acids.